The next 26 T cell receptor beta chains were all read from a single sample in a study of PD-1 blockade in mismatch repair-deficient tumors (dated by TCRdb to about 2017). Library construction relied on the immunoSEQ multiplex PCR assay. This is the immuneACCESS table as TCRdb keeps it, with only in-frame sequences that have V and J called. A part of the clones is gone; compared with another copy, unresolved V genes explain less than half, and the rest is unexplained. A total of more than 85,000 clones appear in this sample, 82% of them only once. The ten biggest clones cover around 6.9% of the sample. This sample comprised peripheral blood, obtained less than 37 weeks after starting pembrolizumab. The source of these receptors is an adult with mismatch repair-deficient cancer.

The CDR3 DNA reads as TGCGCCAGCAGCCAGGGGATGAACACTGAAGCTTTCTTT. Residues: CASSQGMNTEAFF. The chain carries TRBV5-1 and TRBJ1-1, with a weak D call TRBD1 (6 bases). V was trimmed by 4 bases and J by 0 bases, leaving 7 bases between them. Per the germline V gene, CDR1 is SGHRS and CDR2 is YFSETQ. There are 13 residues in the CDR3.

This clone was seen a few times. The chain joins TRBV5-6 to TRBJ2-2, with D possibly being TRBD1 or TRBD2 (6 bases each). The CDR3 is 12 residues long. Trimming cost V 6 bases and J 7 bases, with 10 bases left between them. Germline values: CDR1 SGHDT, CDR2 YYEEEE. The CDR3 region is CASTRGLGELFF. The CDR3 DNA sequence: TGTGCCAGCACCAGGGGACTCGGGGAGCTGTTTTTT.

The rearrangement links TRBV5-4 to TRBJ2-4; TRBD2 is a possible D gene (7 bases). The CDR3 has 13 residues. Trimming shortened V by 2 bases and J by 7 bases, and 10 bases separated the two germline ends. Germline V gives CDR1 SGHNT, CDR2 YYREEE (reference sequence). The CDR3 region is CASSLQGGNIQYF. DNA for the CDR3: TGTGCCAGCAGCTTACAGGGAGGGAACATTCAGTACTTC. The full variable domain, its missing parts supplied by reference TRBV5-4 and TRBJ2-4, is ETGVTQSPTHLIKTRGQQVTLRCSSQSGHNTVSWYQQALGQGPQFIFQYYREEENGRGNFPPRFSGLQFPNYSSELNVNALELDDSALYLCASSLQGGNIQYFGAGTRLSVL.

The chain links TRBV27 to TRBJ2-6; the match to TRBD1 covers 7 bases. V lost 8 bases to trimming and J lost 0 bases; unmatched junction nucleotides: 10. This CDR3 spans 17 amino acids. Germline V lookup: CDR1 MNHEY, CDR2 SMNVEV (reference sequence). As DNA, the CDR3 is TGTGCCAGCGGTAAAGGGACAGAGAACTCTGGGGCCAACGTCCTGACTTTC. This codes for CASGKGTENSGANVLTF.

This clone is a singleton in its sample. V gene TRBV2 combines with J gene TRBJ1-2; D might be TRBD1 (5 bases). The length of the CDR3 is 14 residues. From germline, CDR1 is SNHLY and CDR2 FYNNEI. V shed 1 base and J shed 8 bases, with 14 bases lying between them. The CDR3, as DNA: TGTGCCAGCAGTGAAGGTCTCGAGGGGAGAGGCTACACCTTC. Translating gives CASSEGLEGRGYTF.

The CDR3: CASSLGDSNQPQHF. The CDR3 coding sequence is TGTGCCAGCAGTTTGGGGGATAGCAATCAGCCCCAGCATTTT. The chain recombines TRBV6-6 with TRBJ1-5, with a weak D call TRBD1 (5 bases). In germline, CDR1 is MNHNY, CDR2 SVGAGI (reference sequence). V lost 4 bases to trimming and J lost 0 bases, with 7 bases between them. This CDR3 spans 14 amino acids.

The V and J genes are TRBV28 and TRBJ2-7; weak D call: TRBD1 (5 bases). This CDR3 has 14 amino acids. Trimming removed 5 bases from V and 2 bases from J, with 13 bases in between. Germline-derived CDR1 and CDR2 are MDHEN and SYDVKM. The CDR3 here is CASSLRPGPYEQYF. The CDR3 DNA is TGTGCCAGCAGTCTCCGTCCAGGGCCCTACGAGCAGTACTTC.

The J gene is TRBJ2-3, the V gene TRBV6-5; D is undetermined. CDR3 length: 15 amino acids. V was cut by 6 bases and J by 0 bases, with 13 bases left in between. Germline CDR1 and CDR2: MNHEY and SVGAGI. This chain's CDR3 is CASRSMGRSTDTQYF. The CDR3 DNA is TGTGCCAGCAGGTCTATGGGCAGAAGCACAGATACGCAGTATTTT.

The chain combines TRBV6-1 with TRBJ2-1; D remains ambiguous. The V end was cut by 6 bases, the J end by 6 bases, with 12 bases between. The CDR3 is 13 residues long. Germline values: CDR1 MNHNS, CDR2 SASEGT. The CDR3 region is CASRTLGGNEQFF. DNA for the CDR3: TGTGCCAGCAGGACCCTAGGCGGCAATGAGCAGTTCTTC.

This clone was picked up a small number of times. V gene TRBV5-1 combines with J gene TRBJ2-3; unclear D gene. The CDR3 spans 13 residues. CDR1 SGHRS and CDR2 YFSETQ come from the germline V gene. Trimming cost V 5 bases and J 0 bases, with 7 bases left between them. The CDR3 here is CASRDPSTDTQYF. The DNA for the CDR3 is TGCGCCAGCAGGGATCCTAGCACAGATACGCAGTATTTT.

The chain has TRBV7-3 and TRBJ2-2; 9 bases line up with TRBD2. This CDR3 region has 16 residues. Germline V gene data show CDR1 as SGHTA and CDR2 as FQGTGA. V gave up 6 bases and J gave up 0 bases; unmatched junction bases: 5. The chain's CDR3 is CASSKTSGTNTGELFF. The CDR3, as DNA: TGTGCCAGCAGTAAGACTAGCGGAACGAACACCGGGGAGCTGTTTTTT.

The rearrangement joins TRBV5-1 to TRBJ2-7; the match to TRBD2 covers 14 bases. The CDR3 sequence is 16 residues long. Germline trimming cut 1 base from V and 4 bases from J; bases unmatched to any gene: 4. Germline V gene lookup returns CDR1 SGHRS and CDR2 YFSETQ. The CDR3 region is CASSLTGLAGEYEQYF. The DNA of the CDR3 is TGCGCCAGCAGCTTGACGGGACTAGCGGGAGAGTACGAGCAGTACTTC.

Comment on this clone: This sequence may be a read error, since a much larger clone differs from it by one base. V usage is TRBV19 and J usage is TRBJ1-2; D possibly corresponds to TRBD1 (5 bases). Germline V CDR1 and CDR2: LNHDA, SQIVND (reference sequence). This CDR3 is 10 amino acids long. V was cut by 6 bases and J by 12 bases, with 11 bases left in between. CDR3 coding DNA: TGTGCCAGTAGAGGGAGGGGCCACACCTTC. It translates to CASRGRGHTF. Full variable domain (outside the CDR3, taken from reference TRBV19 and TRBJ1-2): DGGITQSPKYLFRKEGQNVTLSCEQNLNHDAMYWYRQDPGQGLRLIYYSQIVNDFQKGDIAEGYSVSREKKESFPLTVTSAQKNPTAFYLCASRGRGHTFGSGTRLTVV.

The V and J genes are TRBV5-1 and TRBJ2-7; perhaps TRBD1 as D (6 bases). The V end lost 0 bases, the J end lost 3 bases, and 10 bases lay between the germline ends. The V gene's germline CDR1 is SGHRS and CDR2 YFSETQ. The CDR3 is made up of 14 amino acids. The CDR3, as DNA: TGCGCCAGCAGCTTGGGACAGGTTAACTACGAGCAGTACTTC. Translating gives CASSLGQVNYEQYF.

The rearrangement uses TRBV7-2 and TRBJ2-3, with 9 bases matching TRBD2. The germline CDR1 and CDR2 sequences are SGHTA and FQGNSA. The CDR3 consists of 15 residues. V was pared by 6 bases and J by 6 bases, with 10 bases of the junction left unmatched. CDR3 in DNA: TGTGCCAGCAGGCCTCGACTAGCGGCGGGGGATACGCAGTATTTT. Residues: CASRPRLAAGDTQYF.

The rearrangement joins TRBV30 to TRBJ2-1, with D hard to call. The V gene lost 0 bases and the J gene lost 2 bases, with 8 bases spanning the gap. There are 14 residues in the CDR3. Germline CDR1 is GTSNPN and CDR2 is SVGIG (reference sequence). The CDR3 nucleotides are TGTGCCTGGAGTGTACTCGCGGCCTACAATGAGCAGTTCTTC. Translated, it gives CAWSVLAAYNEQFF.

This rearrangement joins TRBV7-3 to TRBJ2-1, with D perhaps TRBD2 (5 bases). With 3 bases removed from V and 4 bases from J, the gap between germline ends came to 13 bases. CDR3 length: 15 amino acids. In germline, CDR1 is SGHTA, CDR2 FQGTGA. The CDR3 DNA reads TGTGCCAGCAGCTTGGGTCGGGAAAATTACAATGAGCAGTTCTTC. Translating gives CASSLGRENYNEQFF.

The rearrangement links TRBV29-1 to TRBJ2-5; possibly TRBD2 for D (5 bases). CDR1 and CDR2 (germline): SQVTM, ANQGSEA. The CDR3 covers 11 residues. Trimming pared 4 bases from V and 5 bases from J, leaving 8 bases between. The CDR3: CSVGTGETQYF. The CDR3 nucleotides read TGCAGCGTTGGGACGGGGGAGACCCAGTACTTC.

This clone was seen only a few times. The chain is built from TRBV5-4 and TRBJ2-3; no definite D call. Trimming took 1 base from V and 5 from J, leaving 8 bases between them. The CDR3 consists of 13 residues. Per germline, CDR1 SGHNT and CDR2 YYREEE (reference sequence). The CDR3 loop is CASSLRFVDTQYF. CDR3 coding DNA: TGTGCCAGCAGCTTGAGGTTTGTAGATACGCAGTATTTT.

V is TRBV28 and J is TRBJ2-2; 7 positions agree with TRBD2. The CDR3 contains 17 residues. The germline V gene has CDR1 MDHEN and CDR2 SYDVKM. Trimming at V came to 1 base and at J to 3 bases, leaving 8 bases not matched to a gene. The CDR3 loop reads CASSLFTGTTHTGELFF. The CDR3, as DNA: TGTGCCAGCAGTTTATTTACCGGGACTACCCACACCGGGGAGCTGTTTTTT.

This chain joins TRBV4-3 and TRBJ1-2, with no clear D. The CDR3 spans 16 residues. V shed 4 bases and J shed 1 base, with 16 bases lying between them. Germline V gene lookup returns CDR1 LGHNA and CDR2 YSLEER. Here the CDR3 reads CASSPGGITVNYGYTF. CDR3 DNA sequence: TGCGCCAGCAGCCCCGGAGGGATAACAGTTAACTATGGCTACACCTTC.

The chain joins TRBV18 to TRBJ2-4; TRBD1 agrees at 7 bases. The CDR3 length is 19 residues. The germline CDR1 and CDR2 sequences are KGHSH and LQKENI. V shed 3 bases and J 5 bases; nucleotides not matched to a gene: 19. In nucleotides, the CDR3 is TGTGCCAGCTCACCGAGCCCAAAGACAGGGTTGTTGATTGAAAACATTCAGTACTTC. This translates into CASSPSPKTGLLIENIQYF.

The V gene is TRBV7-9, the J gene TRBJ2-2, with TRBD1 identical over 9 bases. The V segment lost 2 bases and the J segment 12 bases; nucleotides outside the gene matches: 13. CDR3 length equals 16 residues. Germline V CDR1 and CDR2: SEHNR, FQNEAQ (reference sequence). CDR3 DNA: TGTGCCAGCAGCTTAATGGTACCGGGACAGGGAAAGAAGCTGTTTTTT. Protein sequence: CASSLMVPGQGKKLFF.

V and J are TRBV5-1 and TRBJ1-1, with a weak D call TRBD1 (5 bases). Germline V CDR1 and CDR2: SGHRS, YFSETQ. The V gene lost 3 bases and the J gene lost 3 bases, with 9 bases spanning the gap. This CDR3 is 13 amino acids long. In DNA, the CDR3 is TGCGCCAGCAGCTGGGGCGGGGACACTGAAGCTTTCTTT. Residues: CASSWGGDTEAFF.

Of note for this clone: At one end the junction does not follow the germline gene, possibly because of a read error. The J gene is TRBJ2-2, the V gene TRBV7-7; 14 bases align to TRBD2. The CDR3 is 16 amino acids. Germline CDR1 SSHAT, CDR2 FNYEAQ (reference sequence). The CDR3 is CASSPGLAGDTGELFF. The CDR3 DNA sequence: TGTGCTAGCAGCCCGGGACTAGCGGGAGACACCGGGGAGCTGTTTTTT. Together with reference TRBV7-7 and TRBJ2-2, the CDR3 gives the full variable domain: GAGVSQSPRYKVTKRGQDVTLRCDPISSHATLYWYQQALGQGPEFLTYFNYEAQPDKSGLPSDRFSAERPEGSISTLTIQRTEQRDSAMYRCASSPGLAGDTGELFFGEGSRLTVL.

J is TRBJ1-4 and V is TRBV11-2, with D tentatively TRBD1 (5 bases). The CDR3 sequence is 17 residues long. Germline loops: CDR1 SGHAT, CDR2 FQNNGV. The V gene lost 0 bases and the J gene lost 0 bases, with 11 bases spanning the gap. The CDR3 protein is CASSLEGPGATNEKLFF. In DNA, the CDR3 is TGTGCCAGCAGCTTAGAAGGTCCGGGGGCAACTAATGAAAAACTGTTTTTT.